The source of this TCR beta chain is a study of OX40 agonist ivuxolimab in advanced cancers. As for the study in general: Patients received ivuxolimab, an agonistic anti-OX40 (CD134) antibody. The dose-escalation cohort had hepatocellular carcinoma, melanoma, renal cell or head and neck cancer. The study, taken as a whole, reports: With doses of 0.1 to 3.0 mg/kg, CD4+ and CD8+ blood T cells had undergone clonal expansion by week 6.

A remark on this clone: Antigen: not known.

This CDR3 comprises 14 residues. V lost 7 bases to trimming and J lost 5 bases; unmatched junction nucleotides: 2. The germline gives CDR1 MNHEY, CDR2 SVGAGI. Sequenced by immunoSEQ multiplex PCR; TCRdb stores in-frame clones only, minus some. Here the sample spans approximately 33,000 clones, 70% to 90% being singletons. The TCR sequence derives from an adult with an advanced solid tumor such as melanoma, head and neck, liver or kidney cancer. Material: CD4+ or CD8+ T cells sorted from blood, obtained in a trial of the OX40 agonist ivuxolimab. The genes are TRBV6-5 and TRBJ2-2, with 12 bases matching TRBD2. This CDR3 reads CASTLAGGTGELFF. In nucleotides, the CDR3 is TGTGCCAGCACTCTAGCGGGAGGGACCGGGGAGCTGTTTTTT.